The entry that follows covers one T cell receptor (beta chain) sequence. This sample is part of a study of shared clonotypes between healthy human individuals. Germline CDR1 and CDR2: MNHNS and SASEGT. This CDR3 spans 12 amino acids. Between the trimmed V and J ends, which lost 11 bases and 2 bases, there was a span of 9 bases. Naive CD8 cells lacked CD45RO, underwent positive selection for CCR7 and left out terminally differentiated effector memory CD45RA+ cells. Here immunoSEQ multiplex PCR was the method, and the copy in TCRdb shows in-frame clones only, minus some. The sample contains roughly 1,800,000 clones, about 95% of which appear only once.

Sequenced material: naive CD8+ T cells sorted from blood. The V call is TRBV6-1, the J call TRBJ2-2; D possibly corresponds to TRBD2 (5 bases). The clonotype comes from a man aged 18 to 30 in good health. The CDR3, as DNA: TGTGCCTGGCGGGCTAACACCGGGGAGCTGTTTTTT. Protein: CAWRANTGELFF.